This T cell receptor (beta chain) was identified in a study of graft-versus-host responses after intestinal transplantation. Overall study: All of the recipients had induction that used anti-thymocyte globulin, then tacrolimus and steroids for approximately 3 years. Regarding the study as a whole: Allografts from individuals with graft-donor T cell macrochimerism displayed high graft-versus-host to host-versus-graft clonal ratios.

Germline lookup yields CDR1 SGHRS and CDR2 YFSETQ. This CDR3 comprises 14 residues. V shed 1 base and J 4 bases; nucleotides not matched to a gene: 4. TCRdb keeps only in-frame clones here, not all; method: immunoSEQ multiplex PCR. Found here are about 39,000 clones, nearly 95% of them singletons; the top ten hold about 19%. This clone has just one count. What it binds is not known. This TCR was recovered from a human donor who was the organ donor for an intestinal transplant. The chain couples TRBV5-1 to TRBJ1-1; 7 nucleotides line up with TRBD1. The sample here was unstimulated CD8+ T cells sorted from spleen or lymph node cells, taken before transplant. The CDR3 sequence: CASSLNRGPTEAFF. The CDR3 DNA reads as TGCGCCAGCAGCTTGAATAGGGGGCCCACTGAAGCTTTCTTT.